A selection of T cell receptor beta chains follows, all from one sample in a study of regulatory T cells in long-lasting Graves disease. TCRdb reprocessed the multiplex PCR reads with MiXCR, giving one entry per CDR3 protein. The sample contains roughly 610,000 distinct CDR3 sequences, about 16% of which appear only once. The same specimen was also included in a second study, on T cells in Graves' hyperthyroidism and ophthalmopathy.

Material: peripheral blood mononuclear cells (PBMCs), obtained at new diagnosis, from a patient treated with antithyroid drugs. These receptor sequences come from a woman aged 30 to 39 with Graves disease. Both conserved end residues are part of each CDR3. Each record gives: V gene, J gene, clone size, D gene, CDR3 DNA, CDR3 protein. D genes are given only for firm matches. Size tells how often a clone was seen (once, few, many) or the class of an expanded clone, and some rows leave it out.

>TRBV6-9|TRBJ2-7|few|-
TGTGCCAGCAGTTACTCGAAGAACTACGAGCAGTACTTC
CASSYSKNYEQYF
>TRBV28|TRBJ1-5|many|TRBD1
TGTGCCAGCAGTGCCAGGGGGCGGAATCGGAATCAGCCCCAGCATTTT
CASSARGRNRNQPQHF
>TRBV7-3|TRBJ2-1|few|TRBD2
TGTGCCAGCAGCTTATCATGGGCGGGAGGCATGAATGAGCAGTTCTTC
CASSLSWAGGMNEQFF
>TRBV5-4|TRBJ2-3|few|-
TGTGCCAGCAGCCCCCCAGGAGGCTCAGATACGCAGTATTTT
CASSPPGGSDTQYF
>TRBV5-1|TRBJ2-3|-|-
TGCGCCAGCAGCCCGCCTAGCAGCACGAATACGCAGTATTTT
CASSPPSSTNTQYF
>TRBV28|TRBJ1-5|many|-
TGTGCCAGCAGTTTCTTCGGTCAGCCCCAGCATTTT
CASSFFGQPQHF
>TRBV24-1|TRBJ2-5|many|-
TGTGCCACCAGTGGGGGGAAGGGAGAGACCCAGTACTTC
CATSGGKGETQYF
>TRBV28|TRBJ1-5|many|TRBD1
TGTGCCAGCAGTTTATATCCCACGGGACAGTTCCCGGGGCAGCCCCAGCATTTT
CASSLYPTGQFPGQPQHF
>TRBV28|TRBJ2-2|-|TRBD2
TGTGCCAGCAGTTTCGGCCTAGCGGGTTTCGCGAACACCGGGGAGCTGTTTTTT
CASSFGLAGFANTGELFF
>TRBV19|TRBJ2-7|-|-
TGTGCCAGTAGTATAGAGGGCCGCTCCTACGAGCAGTACTTC
CASSIEGRSYEQYF
>TRBV20-1|TRBJ2-7|many|TRBD2
TGCAGTGCCCGAGCGGGGTCCCCCTACGAGCAGTACTTC
CSARAGSPYEQYF
>TRBV2|TRBJ2-5|many|-
TGTGCCAGCAGAAAGTGGGAGGAAGAGACCCAGTACTTC
CASRKWEEETQYF
>TRBV2|TRBJ2-3|many|TRBD2
TGTGCCAGCACGGCTAGGGAGGGAAAAAATACGCAGTATTTT
CASTAREGKNTQYF
>TRBV20-1|TRBJ2-7|many|TRBD1
TGCAGTGCTAGAGATGGGGACAGTGGGCGAGACGAGCAGTACTTC
CSARDGDSGRDEQYF
>TRBV19|TRBJ1-1|few|-
TGTGCCAGTAGTGTCCGGCCCAACACTGAAGCTTTCTTT
CASSVRPNTEAFF
>TRBV11-2|TRBJ1-3|many|-
TGTGCCAGCAGCTTAGGGGCTGGGTCCGGAAACACCATATATTTT
CASSLGAGSGNTIYF
>TRBV2|TRBJ2-3|many|TRBD2
TGTGCCAGCAGTGAGGGGGTAGCGGGAGTGGTAGATACGCAGTATTTT
CASSEGVAGVVDTQYF
>TRBV28|TRBJ2-7|few|-
TGTGCCAGCAGTTGGAGACTGGCGCGGGGCGGTCCCGAGCAGTACTTC
CASSWRLARGGPEQYF
>TRBV6-1|TRBJ2-3|many|TRBD2
TGTGCCAGCAGTACCTCCAGCGGGACCACAGATACGCAGTATTTT
CASSTSSGTTDTQYF
>TRBV20-1|TRBJ2-5|many|TRBD1
TGCAGTGCTAGAAAGGGGGCGCAAGAGACCCAGTACTTC
CSARKGAQETQYF
>TRBV5-1|TRBJ2-1|-|TRBD2
TGTGCCAGCAGCGTGGGACTAGCGGGATGGGGCAATGAGCAGTTCTTC
CASSVGLAGWGNEQFF
>TRBV7-8|TRBJ2-3|-|TRBD2
TGTGCCAGCAGCCCCCTAGCGGGAGGGCCGGGTACGCAGTATTTT
CASSPLAGGPGTQYF
>TRBV10-2|TRBJ2-7|few|-
TGCGCCAGCCTGAGGAGGGGCGCCAACTACGAGCAGTACTTC
CASLRRGANYEQYF
>TRBV20-1|TRBJ1-1|-|-
TGCAGTGCTAGAGCCCCCGGACAGAACACTGAAGCTTTCTTT
CSARAPGQNTEAFF
>TRBV6-4|TRBJ2-1|few|-
TGTGCCAGCAGTGACTCGGGGACCCCGCTTTTAGAGCAGTTCTTC
CASSDSGTPLLEQFF
>TRBV2|TRBJ1-2|many|-
TGTGCCAGCTTAAGTTGGGACATTTATAACTATGGCTACACCTTC
CASLSWDIYNYGYTF
>TRBV20-1|TRBJ1-1|many|-
TGCAGTGCCCCGACAAATATTGCCTGGAACACTGAAGCTTTCTTT
CSAPTNIAWNTEAFF
>TRBV25-1|TRBJ2-1|few|-
TGTGCCAGCATGTCCTCACCCCCGGGTGAGCAGTTCTTC
CASMSSPPGEQFF
>TRBV13|TRBJ1-1|few|-
TGTGCCAGCAGCTTTCGATCCTTCACTGAAGCTTTCTTT
CASSFRSFTEAFF
>TRBV5-5|TRBJ2-1|few|-
TGTGCCAGCAGCCATCGGGACACCTACAATGAGCAGTTCTTC
CASSHRDTYNEQFF
>TRBV20-1|TRBJ2-5|few|TRBD2
TGCAGTGCTAGAGAGGCTAGCGGGAGGGGAGAGACCCAGTACTTC
CSAREASGRGETQYF